These 25 T cell receptor beta chains came from one sample sequenced in a study of beta chain features in type 1 diabetes. Notes on the study in general: Researchers report that Type 1 diabetes patients had moderately but significantly shorter TCRB CDR3s across all four CD4+ subsets.

Expressed TCRB transcripts were sequenced, since all the RNA that had been isolated was reverse transcribed. The data were produced by immunoSEQ multiplex PCR, yet TCRdb's version contains in-frame clones alone and is incomplete. Among under 300,000 clones listed, 20% to 25% were seen once. No antigen is known for these receptors. The sequenced sample was naive CD4+ T cells from blood. Source of these receptors: a woman between 25 and 40 years old with type 1 diabetes.

The rearrangement joins TRBV30 to TRBJ2-1; possible D gene TRBD1, 6 bases. V was cut by 3 bases and J by 3 bases, with 15 bases left in between. Looked up from germline, CDR1 is GTSNPN and CDR2 is SVGIG (reference sequence). CDR3 length: 15 residues. The CDR3 spells CAWRTGRNNYNEQFF. The CDR3 DNA reads TGTGCCTGGAGGACAGGACGGAATAACTACAATGAGCAGTTCTTC.

The V call is TRBV9, the J call TRBJ2-2; the match to TRBD2 covers 7 bases. Looked up from germline, CDR1 is SGDLS and CDR2 is YYNGEE. There are 14 residues in the CDR3. With V trimmed by 3 bases and J by 9 bases, 8 bases remained unmatched. The CDR3 DNA sequence: TGTGCCAGCAGCGAGAGGGACTATGGATGGGAGCTGTTTTTT. It codes for CASSERDYGWELFF.

A few counts support this clone. V is TRBV29-1 and J is TRBJ2-1, with 14 positions matching TRBD2. Germline-derived CDR1 and CDR2 are SQVTM and ANQGSEA. Trimming at V came to 6 bases and at J to 12 bases, leaving 7 bases not matched to a gene. The CDR3 totals 13 residues. CDR3 DNA sequence: TGCAGCGTAGCCGGGACTAGCGGGAGATCGCAGTTCTTC. Protein: CSVAGTSGRSQFF.

The chain links TRBV5-1 to TRBJ1-2, with D possibly TRBD1 on 5 matching bases. Germline CDR1 reads SGHRS; CDR2 reads YFSETQ. V lost 2 bases to trimming and J lost 6 bases, with 8 bases between them. There are 12 residues in the CDR3. In DNA, the CDR3 is TGCGCCAGCAGCTTTGGGGGGGATGGCTACACCTTC. This codes for CASSFGGDGYTF. The full variable domain, rest sourced from reference TRBV5-1 and TRBJ1-2, is KAGVTQTPRYLIKTRGQQVTLSCSPISGHRSVSWYQQTPGQGLQFLFEYFSETQRNKGNFPGRFSGRQFSNSRSEMNVSTLELGDSALYLCASSFGGDGYTFGSGTRLTVV.

In this sample, this clone turned up a few times. The chain carries TRBV6-5 and TRBJ1-2, with D possibly being TRBD1 (6 bases). V gave up 0 bases and J gave up 4 bases, with 15 bases separating them. The CDR3 has 16 residues. The germline CDR1 and CDR2 sequences are MNHEY and SVGAGI. Written as DNA, the CDR3 is TGTGCCAGCAGTTACTCGGGGGGGGCTGAGGGCTATGGCTACACCTTC. The encoded protein is CASSYSGGAEGYGYTF.

V is TRBV27 and J is TRBJ1-1; 7 positions match TRBD1. This CDR3 spans 15 amino acids. Trimming took 6 bases from V and 2 from J; bases not matched to a gene: 9. Germline loops: CDR1 MNHEY, CDR2 SMNVEV (reference sequence). The CDR3 loop is CASRVNRGVNTEAFF. CDR3 bases: TGTGCCAGCAGAGTAAACAGGGGCGTAAACACTGAAGCTTTCTTT.

For this clone: The sample carries other DNA sequences with the same CDR3. J is TRBJ2-7 and V is TRBV10-3; D unclear. This CDR3 contains 13 residues. Between the trimmed V and J ends, which lost 3 bases and 2 bases, there was a span of 8 bases. Germline V CDR1 and CDR2: ENHRY, SYGVKD. CDR3 bases: TGTGCCATCAGTGATCGAGTAACCTACGAGCAGTACTTC. As protein: CAISDRVTYEQYF.

The CDR3 nucleotides are TGCAGCGGTAGTACTGAAGCTTTCTTT. Translation: CSGSTEAFF. The J gene is TRBJ1-1, the V gene TRBV29-1, with unresolved D. The CDR3 is made up of 9 amino acids. Germline lookup yields CDR1 SQVTM and CDR2 ANQGSEA. Trimming cost V 7 bases and J 5 bases, with 5 bases left between them. Supplemented by reference TRBV29-1 and TRBJ1-1, the full variable domain reads SAVISQKPSRDICQRGTSLTIQCQVDSQVTMMFWYRQQPGQSLTLIATANQGSEATYESGFVIDKFPISRPNLTFSTLTVSNMSPEDSSIYLCSGSTEAFFGQGTRLTVV.

This clone was observed once. The DNA of the CDR3 is TGTGCCAGCAGCCCTGGACTAGCGAGCACAGATACGCAGTATTTT. It translates to CASSPGLASTDTQYF. The chain combines TRBV7-3 with TRBJ2-3; TRBD2 aligns across 9 bases. V lost 5 bases, J lost 0 bases, and 3 bases stayed unmatched. This CDR3 has 15 residues. The germline CDR1 and CDR2 sequences are SGHTA and FQGTGA.

The chain links TRBV6-6 to TRBJ2-5; no definite D call. Germline CDR1 is MNHNY and CDR2 is SVGAGI (reference sequence). The CDR3 spans 14 residues. V shed 4 bases and J shed 5 bases, with 14 bases lying between them. For the CDR3, the DNA is TGTGCCAGCAGTTTGATGGCCTTGGTGGAGACCCAGTACTTC. Its protein product is CASSLMALVETQYF.

V gene TRBV19 combines with J gene TRBJ1-1; maybe TRBD1 (5 bases). Germline CDR1 is LNHDA and CDR2 is SQIVND (reference sequence). The CDR3 length is 12 residues. V was clipped by 8 bases and J by 9 bases, with 16 bases between them. The CDR3 sequence is CASLSGGTQAFF. DNA of the CDR3: TGTGCCAGTCTTTCCGGTGGGACTCAAGCTTTCTTT.

The gene calls are TRBV28 and TRBJ2-7; 7 nucleotides line up with TRBD1. The CDR3 contains 15 residues. The J segment lost 0 bases and the V segment lost 6 bases, leaving 8 bases of the junction unmatched. The germline V gene has CDR1 MDHEN and CDR2 SYDVKM. Written as DNA, the CDR3 is TGTGCCAGCAGACCGACAGGGATGAGCTCCTACGAGCAGTACTTC. It translates to CASRPTGMSSYEQYF.

This chain joins TRBV30 and TRBJ1-2; 8 nucleotides line up with TRBD1. After removal of 1 base from V and 3 bases from J, the junction contained 7 bases not matched to a gene. The germline V gene has CDR1 GTSNPN and CDR2 SVGIG (reference sequence). The CDR3 runs to 15 residues. CDR3: CAWSADDRGHYGYTF. CDR3 DNA: TGTGCCTGGAGTGCGGACGACAGGGGCCACTATGGCTACACCTTC.

The chain uses TRBV18 and TRBJ2-2; D is undetermined. The germline gives CDR1 KGHSH, CDR2 LQKENI. The CDR3 is made up of 14 amino acids. Trimming stripped 2 bases from V and 2 bases from J, with 6 bases between. CDR3 in amino acids: CASSPVANTGELFF. The CDR3, as DNA: TGTGCCAGCTCACCAGTAGCTAACACCGGGGAGCTGTTTTTT.

The chain employs TRBV9 and TRBJ2-3, with 10 nucleotides matching TRBD2. The germline V gene encodes CDR1 SGDLS and CDR2 YYNGEE. V was pared by 3 bases and J by 5 bases, with 9 bases of the junction left unmatched. This CDR3 spans 16 amino acids. The CDR3 DNA is TGTGCCAGCAGCGCAACCCTAGCGGGAGTGGGAGATACGCAGTATTTT. Translating it yields CASSATLAGVGDTQYF.

This clone was observed a few times. This chain joins TRBV29-1 and TRBJ2-1; D uncertain. Germline V gene sequence: CDR1 SQVTM, CDR2 ANQGSEA. The CDR3 has 11 amino acids. V shed 5 bases and J shed 6 bases, with 8 bases lying between them. The DNA for the CDR3 is TGCAGCGTTAAACACAGCAATGAGCAGTTCTTC. It encodes CSVKHSNEQFF.

This clone has a handful of counts. J is TRBJ2-1 and V is TRBV11-2, with TRBD2 as a possible D gene (5 bases). The CDR3 has 14 residues. Germline V lookup: CDR1 SGHAT, CDR2 FQNNGV. Trimming stripped 5 bases from V and 0 bases from J, with 8 bases between. The CDR3 nucleotides are TGTGCCAGCAGCCCCGGGGACTCCTACAATGAGCAGTTCTTC. Translation: CASSPGDSYNEQFF.

This clone was detected only a few times. The chain is built from TRBV7-3 and TRBJ2-5, with 9 bases identical to TRBD2. This CDR3 spans 15 amino acids. The trim removed 5 bases at V and 5 bases at J, leaving 9 bases unmatched. The germline CDR1 and CDR2 sequences are SGHTA and FQGTGA. CDR3 in amino acids: CASSGGTSPPETQYF. The DNA of the CDR3 is TGTGCCAGCAGCGGCGGGACTAGCCCACCGGAGACCCAGTACTTC.

The chain recombines TRBV9 with TRBJ2-7; D not resolved. Germline lookup yields CDR1 SGDLS and CDR2 YYNGEE. V gave up 1 base and J gave up 2 bases, with 10 bases separating them. There are 14 residues in the CDR3. As DNA, the CDR3 is TGTGCCAGCAGCGTAACAGACGCAACCTACGAGCAGTACTTC. Amino acids: CASSVTDATYEQYF.

This clone occurred a few times. CDR3 residues: CASSLQGWATEAFF. The CDR3 nucleotides read TGTGCCAGCAGCCTACAGGGATGGGCCACTGAAGCTTTCTTT. The chain recombines TRBV7-9 with TRBJ1-1; TRBD1 is a possible D gene (6 bases). Germline V lookup: CDR1 SEHNR, CDR2 FQNEAQ (reference sequence). The length of the CDR3 is 14 residues. V was pared by 5 bases and J by 4 bases, with 14 bases between. The full variable domain, rest sourced from reference TRBV7-9 and TRBJ1-1, is DTGVSQNPRHKITKRGQNVTFRCDPISEHNRLYWYRQTLGQGPEFLTYFQNEAQLEKSRLLSDRFSAERPKGSFSTLEIQRTEQGDSAMYLCASSLQGWATEAFFGQGTRLTVV.

The rearrangement uses TRBV5-6 and TRBJ2-7, with a weak D call TRBD1 (5 bases). There are 13 residues in the CDR3. Trimming took 1 base from V and 2 from J, leaving 7 bases between them. Germline V gene sequence: CDR1 SGHDT, CDR2 YYEEEE. In DNA, the CDR3 is TGTGCCAGCAGCTTGTCCAGGGCCTACGAGCAGTACTTC. The encoded protein is CASSLSRAYEQYF.

This clone was seen a few times. CDR3 sequence: CATSTQLAGEEFF. The DNA of the CDR3 is TGTGCCACCAGCACCCAACTAGCGGGAGAAGAGTTCTTC. This rearrangement joins TRBV15 to TRBJ2-1; 11 bases match TRBD2. The ends lost 4 bases at V and 14 bases at J; junction bases unmatched: 7. CDR1 is LNHNV and CDR2 is YYDKDF in the germline V gene (reference sequence). This CDR3 contains 13 residues.

About this clone itself: A read error may produce the germline difference seen at one junction end. The genes are TRBV6-1 and TRBJ1-2; 7 bases agree with TRBD1. In germline, CDR1 is MNHNS, CDR2 SASEGT. The CDR3 spans 8 residues. CDR3 bases: TGTGCCAGACGGACAGGCGACTTC. Its translation: CARRTGDF.

A few counts support this clone. This chain uses TRBV15 with TRBJ1-4; D unresolved. This CDR3 is 13 amino acids long. Trimming took off 11 bases at V and 8 bases at J, with 18 bases between the two ends. From germline, CDR1 is LNHNV and CDR2 YYDKDF (reference sequence). CDR3 nucleotide sequence: TGTGCCTCTCCAATTGAACCCGGGGAAAAACTGTTTTTT. This translates into CASPIEPGEKLFF. Together with reference TRBV15 and TRBJ1-4, the CDR3 gives the full variable domain: DAMVIQNPRYQVTQFGKPVTLSCSQTLNHNVMYWYQQKSSQAPKLLFHYYDKDFNNEADTPDNFQSRRPNTSFCFLDIRSPGLGDTAMYLCASPIEPGEKLFFGSGTQLSVL.

The rearrangement joins TRBV4-2 to TRBJ2-7; D possibly corresponds to TRBD1 (5 bases). This CDR3 has 13 residues. V was trimmed by 3 bases and J by 3 bases, leaving 9 bases between them. Germline assignment: CDR1 LGHNA and CDR2 YNFKEQ. The CDR3 DNA reads as TGTGCCAGCAGCCAGGACACCCACTACGAGCAGTACTTC. Protein product: CASSQDTHYEQYF.